A single sample gave rise to the 15 T cell receptor beta chains below, sequenced in a study of Ad26.COV2.S vaccination and SARS-CoV-2 variants. Repertoires were generated with immunoSEQ multiplex PCR, while TCRdb's copy carries only in-frame clones and drops some. The sample shows some 250,000 clones, roughly 90% of them seen only once. Regarding treatment: roughly 19 received Ad26.COV2.S at low or high dose, single or two shots; 5 received placebo; per-sample allocation not given. Sampling was performed 63 days after the first vaccine or placebo injection. The sequencing here drew on peripheral blood, taken in a trial of Ad26.COV2.S vaccine versus placebo. Receptors originate from a person aged 18-65 years who received the Ad26.COV2.S COVID-19 vaccine or a placebo.

The rearrangement uses TRBV5-4 and TRBJ2-7; the D is unclear. V was shortened by 4 bases and J by 2 bases, with 7 bases between the two germline ends. The CDR3 loop spans 12 amino acids. Germline CDR1 and CDR2: SGHNT and YYREEE (reference sequence). The CDR3 loop is CASSHNPYEQYF. The CDR3 DNA sequence: TGTGCCAGCAGCCACAATCCCTACGAGCAGTACTTC.

V and J are TRBV27 and TRBJ2-7, with 13 bases fitting TRBD2. With 0 bases clipped from V and 5 bases from J, the junction kept 7 bases outside the gene matches. The length of the CDR3 is 17 residues. CDR1 is MNHEY, CDR2 SMNVEV, per germline (reference sequence). For the CDR3, the DNA is TGTGCCAGCAGTTTATCGGCTGGGACTAGCGGGATAAACGAGCAGTACTTC. Translating it yields CASSLSAGTSGINEQYF.

The chain is built from TRBV21-1 and TRBJ1-2; the table assigns TRBD1, which was not confirmed against the DNA. TRBV21-1 is tagged as a pseudogene. The CDR3 covers 12 residues. The CDR3 DNA reads as TGTGCCAGCAGCAATACAGGGTCCGGCTACACCTTC. It is translated as CASSNTGSGYTF.

The rearrangement links TRBV7-8 to TRBJ1-4, with D unclear. The germline V gene has CDR1 SGHVS and CDR2 FQNEAQ. CDR3 size: 13 residues. Trimming removed 6 bases at V and 4 bases at J, with 9 bases between. CDR3 nucleotide sequence: TGTGCCAGCAGGAGGGCTAATAATGAAAAACTGTTTTTT. Protein: CASRRANNEKLFF.

This chain links TRBV4-3 with TRBJ2-4; tentatively, D is TRBD2 (6 bases). The V end lost 3 bases, the J end lost 6 bases, and 15 bases lay between the germline ends. Germline V CDR1 and CDR2: LGHNA, YSLEER. The CDR3 is 15 amino acids. The CDR3 sequence: CASSQDPGSGNIQYF. CDR3 coding DNA: TGCGCCAGCAGCCAGGATCCTGGTAGCGGAAACATTCAGTACTTC.

The CDR3 is CAHSPGLTEAFF. The CDR3 DNA sequence: TGTGCCCACAGCCCGGGGCTCACTGAAGCTTTCTTT. The V call is TRBV6-2 or TRBV6-3, the J call TRBJ1-1, with a possible D match to TRBD1 (5 bases). This CDR3 has 12 amino acids. Deletions cut 11 bases from V and 4 bases from J, with 14 bases between. Looked up from germline, CDR1 is MNHEY and CDR2 is SVGEGT.

The V and J genes are TRBV12-3 or TRBV12-4 and TRBJ2-2; D is unclear. V was shortened by 3 bases and J by 6 bases, with 5 bases between the two germline ends. The CDR3 totals 12 residues. CDR3 bases: TGTGCCAGCAGTTTGGACGCCGGGGAGCTGTTTTTT. It translates to CASSLDAGELFF.

This sequence joins TRBV19 and TRBJ1-6; 8 bases fit TRBD1. Germline assignment: CDR1 LNHDA and CDR2 SQIVND (reference sequence). The CDR3 spans 14 residues. J was trimmed by 5 bases and V by 3 bases; bases with no gene match: 0. CDR3 loop: CASSMTGDNSPLHF. The CDR3 DNA reads TGTGCCAGTAGTATGACAGGGGATAATTCACCCCTCCACTTT.

The genes are TRBV9 and TRBJ1-3; 9 bases line up with TRBD1. Germline V CDR1 and CDR2: SGDLS, YYNGEE. The length of the CDR3 is 15 residues. V lost 2 bases to trimming and J lost 2 bases; unmatched junction nucleotides: 2. CDR3 sequence (DNA): TGTGCCAGCAGCGTCCGGACAGGGGCTGGAAACACCATATATTTT. The encoded protein is CASSVRTGAGNTIYF.

The gene calls are TRBV11-2 and TRBJ1-4; 8 bases are shared with TRBD1. Germline CDR1 is SGHAT and CDR2 is FQNNGV. CDR3 length equals 14 residues. J was trimmed by 7 bases and V by 4 bases; bases with no gene match: 5. The CDR3, as DNA: TGTGCCAGCAGCTACAAGGACAGGGTTGAAAAACTGTTTTTT. Protein product: CASSYKDRVEKLFF.

This chain links TRBV30 with TRBJ1-6; possible D gene TRBD1, 5 bases. The germline V gene has CDR1 GTSNPN and CDR2 SVGIG (reference sequence). CDR3 length: 13 amino acids. V was trimmed by 5 bases and J by 7 bases, leaving 12 bases between them. CDR3 region: CAWSGLGNSPLHF. DNA for the CDR3: TGTGCCTGGTCAGGGCTTGGAAATTCACCCCTCCACTTT.

The V gene is TRBV10-3, the J gene TRBJ2-2; D uncertain. V was clipped by 5 bases and J by 6 bases, with 7 bases between them. CDR3 length: 12 amino acids. The germline V gene encodes CDR1 ENHRY and CDR2 SYGVKD. The CDR3 is CAISPAPGELFF. The CDR3 DNA reads TGTGCCATCAGTCCCGCACCCGGGGAGCTGTTTTTT.

CDR3 in amino acids: CASSKTSGTPDTQYF. In DNA form, the CDR3 reads TGTGCCAGCAGTAAGACTAGCGGGACTCCAGATACGCAGTATTTT. The J gene is TRBJ2-3, the V gene TRBV27; the match to TRBD2 covers 11 bases. V dropped 5 bases and J dropped 4; count of bases not matched to a gene: 5. The CDR3 consists of 15 residues. CDR1 MNHEY and CDR2 SMNVEV come from the germline V gene (reference sequence).

The chain recombines TRBV10-2 with TRBJ1-5; D not resolved. With 10 bases removed from V and 3 bases from J, the gap between germline ends came to 13 bases. The CDR3 has 13 residues. Germline V gene sequence: CDR1 WSHSY, CDR2 SAAADI. The CDR3 spells CATMDRFNQPQHF. Written as DNA, the CDR3 is TGCGCCACCATGGACCGATTCAATCAGCCCCAGCATTTT.

Here the CDR3 DNA reads TGTGCCAGCAGCTACCACAGGGGTAGCACAGATACGCAGTATTTT. Translation gives CASSYHRGSTDTQYF. V gene TRBV7-2 combines with J gene TRBJ2-3; 7 nucleotides agree with TRBD1. CDR3 size: 15 residues. With 4 bases clipped from V and 0 bases from J, the junction kept 4 bases outside the gene matches. The germline V gene has CDR1 SGHTA and CDR2 FQGNSA.